Below are 17 T cell receptor beta chains sequenced from a single sample in a study of shared clonotypes between healthy human individuals. Only CD45RO-negative cells positively selected for CCR7 counted as naive CD8 cells, so terminally differentiated effector memory CD45RA+ cells were excluded. Profiling relied on immunoSEQ multiplex PCR, and the TCRdb table lists in-frame clones only, not all of them. The sample carries over 750,000 clones, roughly 96% recorded once. Sequencing was done on a sample of naive CD8+ T cells sorted from blood. Receptor source: a man aged 25-45 years in good health.

Comments on this clone: Additional DNA sequences in this sample encode the identical CDR3. The gene calls are TRBV19 and TRBJ2-7, with 11 bases identical to TRBD2. V dropped 6 bases and J dropped 3; count of bases not matched to a gene: 4. Germline V gene lookup returns CDR1 LNHDA and CDR2 SQIVND (reference sequence). The CDR3 is 14 residues long. CDR3 residues: CASSAGTSGYEQYF. In nucleotides, the CDR3 is TGTGCCAGTAGCGCCGGGACTAGCGGCTACGAGCAGTACTTC.

This chain joins TRBV13 and TRBJ2-1; TRBD2 matches at 8 bases. Trimming took 5 bases from V and 5 from J; bases not matched to a gene: 8. This CDR3 has 15 residues. Per the germline V gene, CDR1 is PRHDT and CDR2 is FYEKMQ (reference sequence). For the CDR3, the DNA is TGTGCCAGCAGCAATAGCGGGATAAGCGACAATGAGCAGTTCTTC. This codes for CASSNSGISDNEQFF. The variable domain in full, completed from reference TRBV13 and TRBJ2-1, reads AAGVIQSPRHLIKEKRETATLKCYPIPRHDTVYWYQQGPGQDPQFLISFYEKMQSDKGSIPDRFSAQQFSDYHSELNMSSLELGDSALYFCASSNSGISDNEQFFGPGTRLTVL.

The chain couples TRBV5-4 to TRBJ2-1, with 9 bases aligning to TRBD1. The CDR3 is 16 amino acids. V shed 1 base and J 7 bases; nucleotides not matched to a gene: 9. Germline CDR1 SGHNT, CDR2 YYREEE (reference sequence). CDR3 in DNA: TGTGCCAGCAGCTTGACGCCCGGGACAGGGCATAATGAGCAGTTCTTC. It is translated as CASSLTPGTGHNEQFF.

The chain joins TRBV11-2 to TRBJ1-1, with D possibly being TRBD1 (5 bases). The germline V gene has CDR1 SGHAT and CDR2 FQNNGV. CDR3 length: 16 residues. Trimming took 4 bases from V and 1 from J, leaving 16 bases between them. CDR3 in amino acids: CASSYFSAGRNTEAFF. DNA for the CDR3: TGTGCCAGCAGCTACTTCTCGGCGGGGCGGAACACTGAAGCTTTCTTT.

The chain joins TRBV19 to TRBJ2-7, with 7 nucleotides matching TRBD2. This CDR3 spans 17 amino acids. The germline gives CDR1 LNHDA, CDR2 SQIVND (reference sequence). The ends lost 3 bases at V and 3 bases at J; junction bases unmatched: 14. CDR3 in DNA: TGTGCCAGTAGTATTTCACTAGCGTTCACATCGGGCTACGAGCAGTACTTC. Amino acid sequence: CASSISLAFTSGYEQYF. Based on the CDR3 plus reference TRBV19 and TRBJ2-7, the full variable domain is DGGITQSPKYLFRKEGQNVTLSCEQNLNHDAMYWYRQDPGQGLRLIYYSQIVNDFQKGDIAEGYSVSREKKESFPLTVTSAQKNPTAFYLCASSISLAFTSGYEQYFGPGTRLTVT.

The DNA for the CDR3 is TGTGCCAGCAGTATGGGGGTAGGGACCTACGAGCAGTACTTC. Translating gives CASSMGVGTYEQYF. This chain connects TRBV6-1 to TRBJ2-7; the D gene could be TRBD1 or TRBD2 (5 bases each). The germline V gene encodes CDR1 MNHNS and CDR2 SASEGT. The V end was cut by 5 bases, the J end by 2 bases, with 13 bases between. CDR3 length: 14 residues.

The rearrangement uses TRBV6-1 and TRBJ2-1, with 7 bases fitting TRBD1. Trimming removed 0 bases from V and 7 bases from J; junction bases left unmatched: 9. The CDR3 length is 16 residues. CDR1 and CDR2 from the germline V gene are MNHNS and SASEGT. CDR3 in DNA: TGTGCCAGCAGTGAAGCTGCAGGGGGATTGGGGAATGAGCAGTTCTTC. Translating gives CASSEAAGGLGNEQFF.

The rearrangement uses TRBV29-1 and TRBJ2-3; TRBD2 might be the D (5 bases). Trimming stripped 3 bases from V and 6 bases from J, with 16 bases between. This CDR3 region has 14 residues. Germline V gene sequence: CDR1 SQVTM, CDR2 ANQGSEA. DNA of the CDR3: TGCAGCGTTGATGCGGGCCTTGATGCGGATACGCAGTATTTT. Translated: CSVDAGLDADTQYF.

This clone was observed a single time. This CDR3 is CASSFGSNSYEQYF. The CDR3 region has the DNA TGTGCCAGCAGTTTTGGGTCAAATTCTTACGAGCAGTACTTC. This chain uses TRBV27 with TRBJ2-7; no clear D. CDR3 length: 14 amino acids. Trimming pared 3 bases from V and 4 bases from J, leaving 13 bases between. From germline, CDR1 is MNHEY and CDR2 SMNVEV (reference sequence).

The CDR3 here is CASRPAGGTYEQYF. The CDR3 nucleotides are TGCGCCAGCCGCCCGGCAGGGGGGACCTACGAGCAGTACTTC. The V gene is TRBV4-3, the J gene TRBJ2-7, with D perhaps matching TRBD1 (7 bases). Germline V gene lookup returns CDR1 LGHNA and CDR2 YSLEER. The CDR3 runs 14 residues. Trimming took off 8 bases at V and 2 bases at J, with 16 bases between the two ends.

As concerns this clone: At the DNA level, this CDR3 is encoded by other sequences in the same sample as well. This sequence joins TRBV27 and TRBJ2-1; D call uncertain. Trimming pared 2 bases from V and 9 bases from J, leaving 8 bases between. Germline V lookup: CDR1 MNHEY, CDR2 SMNVEV (reference sequence). The CDR3 sequence is 12 residues long. The CDR3 spells CASSLVGGEQFF. DNA of the CDR3: TGTGCCAGCAGTTTAGTAGGTGGTGAGCAGTTCTTC.

The genes are TRBV9 and TRBJ2-5, with a tentative D call TRBD1 (6 bases). The ends were cut back, 2 bases at V and 2 bases at J, with 10 bases in the middle. The CDR3 is 14 amino acids. Germline V gene sequence: CDR1 SGDLS, CDR2 YYNGEE. CDR3 nucleotide sequence: TGTGCCAGCAGCGTTCAGGGGACACAAGAGACCCAGTACTTC. Translated: CASSVQGTQETQYF.

V and J are TRBV27 and TRBJ2-1; TRBD2 might be the D (6 bases). Looked up from germline, CDR1 is MNHEY and CDR2 is SMNVEV (reference sequence). The ends were cut back, 4 bases at V and 4 bases at J, with 11 bases in the middle. This CDR3 comprises 14 residues. CDR3 loop: CASSWGDPYNEQFF. CDR3 sequence (DNA): TGTGCCAGCAGTTGGGGGGACCCTTACAATGAGCAGTTCTTC.

The V call is TRBV29-1, the J call TRBJ1-4; D possibly corresponds to TRBD1 (5 bases). Germline V gene data show CDR1 as SQVTM and CDR2 as ANQGSEA. The CDR3 covers 13 residues. The V end was cut by 3 bases, the J end by 7 bases, with 12 bases between. DNA of the CDR3: TGCAGCGTTGATGAGGGGTACGGTGAAAAACTGTTTTTT. This gives the protein CSVDEGYGEKLFF.

V usage is TRBV7-9 and J usage is TRBJ2-3; 8 nucleotides line up with TRBD2. Germline assignment: CDR1 SEHNR and CDR2 FQNEAQ (reference sequence). The CDR3 extends over 17 amino acids. The V segment lost 5 bases and the J segment 0 bases; nucleotides outside the gene matches: 10. CDR3 coding DNA: TGTGCCAGCAGCCCTCCGGGGGCTAGCGGGAGCACAGATACGCAGTATTTT. As protein: CASSPPGASGSTDTQYF.

V is TRBV2 and J is TRBJ1-2; no clear D gene. The CDR3 is 14 amino acids. CDR1 is SNHLY and CDR2 is FYNNEI in the germline V gene. The germline V and J ends were trimmed by 7 bases and 5 bases, with 17 bases remaining between them. The CDR3 nucleotides are TGTGCCAGCATAGGGCGACGCGCTGGATATGGCTACACCTTC. Its protein is CASIGRRAGYGYTF.

This rearrangement joins TRBV7-6 to TRBJ2-7; perhaps TRBD1 as D (7 bases). This CDR3 comprises 14 residues. Germline CDR1 reads SGHVS; CDR2 reads FNYEAQ. Trimming took 7 bases from V and 2 from J, leaving 15 bases between them. In nucleotides, the CDR3 is TGTGCCAGCACTGCGGGACAGCCGGCCTACGAGCAGTACTTC. Amino acid sequence: CASTAGQPAYEQYF.